The T cell receptor beta chain described here comes from a study of cytomegalovirus exposure and HLA in healthy donors. As for the study in general: Out of 150 million to 200 million T cells, an earlier analysis found fewer than 140 million unique TCR beta sequences in total.

The study ran its PCR with 60 Vbeta and 13 Jbeta primers. Using immunoSEQ multiplex PCR, the repertoire was profiled, and TCRdb retains in-frame clones only, with some absent. The repertoire holds 100,000 to 150,000 clones, with over 60% as singletons. Germline CDR1 DFQATT, CDR2 SNEGSKA (reference sequence). The CDR3 runs 11 residues. V was clipped by 7 bases and J by 8 bases; unmatched bases: 7. The TCR was taken from a male donor in good health and CMV-seropositive. V is TRBV20-1 and J is TRBJ1-2; 7 bases are shared with TRBD1. Sequencing input: PBMCs. The CDR3 loop is CSVPTGQGYTF. The CDR3 nucleotides are TGCAGTGTCCCGACAGGGCAAGGCTACACCTTC.